Below, 25 T cell receptor beta chains from the same sample are listed, as sequenced in a study of cytomegalovirus exposure and HLA in healthy donors. Method: immunoSEQ multiplex PCR; TCRdb's copy keeps in-frame clones and lacks some. The table shows 100,000 or so clones, with 85% to 90% occurring only once. Sequences were obtained from PBMCs. The receptors stem from a woman between 18 and 29 years old in good health and CMV-seropositive.

The sample holds a few counts of this clone. The junction shows a germline mismatch at one end, possibly a read error. J is TRBJ2-1 and V is TRBV5-1, with D uncertain. The CDR3 is 11 amino acids. Germline V CDR1 and CDR2: SGHRS, YFSETQ. CDR3 loop: CASSSNNEQFF. The CDR3 DNA sequence: TGCGCCAGCAGCTCCAACAATGAGCAGTTCTTC.

About this clone itself: Compared with germline, one end of the junction differs, possibly owing to a read error. The rearrangement joins TRBV5-1 to TRBJ2-4; D is possibly TRBD2 (5 bases). Germline V gene lookup returns CDR1 SGHRS and CDR2 YFSETQ. The CDR3 totals 13 residues. As DNA, the CDR3 is TGCGCCAGCAGTTTGGCCGGGGAAAACATTCAGTACTTC. It codes for CASSLAGENIQYF.

The chain recombines TRBV5-6 with TRBJ2-7, with TRBD2 matching over 10 bases. This CDR3 has 16 amino acids. The V gene end was trimmed by 4 bases and the J gene end by 0 bases; junction bases not matched to a gene: 7. In germline, CDR1 is SGHDT, CDR2 YYEEEE. CDR3 bases: TGTGCCAGCAGCCGAATTCGGACTAGCGGCTCCTACGAGCAGTACTTC. Protein product: CASSRIRTSGSYEQYF.

The chain carries TRBV6-5 and TRBJ2-1; 7 bases line up with TRBD2. Germline V gene sequence: CDR1 MNHEY, CDR2 SVGAGI. There are 15 residues in the CDR3. Trimming at V came to 0 bases and at J to 7 bases, leaving 6 bases not matched to a gene. The CDR3 DNA follows: TGTGCCAGCAGTTACTCCCTGACTAGCAGGAATGAGCAGTTCTTC. Its protein product is CASSYSLTSRNEQFF.

The rearrangement joins TRBV7-9 to TRBJ2-7, with a possible D match to TRBD1 (6 bases). The CDR3 runs 15 residues. Germline values: CDR1 SEHNR, CDR2 FQNEAQ (reference sequence). The V end was cut by 1 base, the J end by 3 bases, with 13 bases between. CDR3 in amino acids: CASSLDTGWLYEQYF. CDR3 DNA sequence: TGTGCCAGCAGCTTAGATACAGGGTGGCTCTACGAGCAGTACTTC.

The V and J genes are TRBV12-5 and TRBJ1-6, with a weak D call TRBD1 (5 bases). The V end lost 7 bases, the J end lost 7 bases, and 14 bases lay between the germline ends. From germline, CDR1 is LGHNT and CDR2 FRNRAP. CDR3 length: 14 amino acids. The chain's CDR3 is CASVQDGGNSPLHF. The CDR3 DNA reads TGTGCTAGTGTCCAGGACGGGGGAAATTCACCCCTCCACTTT.

J is TRBJ1-4 and V is TRBV18; possible D gene TRBD1, 6 bases. The CDR3 has 15 amino acids. The germline V gene encodes CDR1 KGHSH and CDR2 LQKENI. Between the trimmed V and J ends, which lost 5 bases and 4 bases, there was a span of 14 bases. CDR3 region: CASSATGPGNEKLFF. The CDR3 bases are TGTGCCAGCTCAGCTACAGGGCCGGGTAATGAAAAACTGTTTTTT.

V usage is TRBV10-3 and J usage is TRBJ1-5; possibly TRBD1 for D (5 bases). Germline V lookup: CDR1 ENHRY, CDR2 SYGVKD. This CDR3 has 16 residues. Trimming removed 7 bases at V and 4 bases at J, with 20 bases between. Here the CDR3 reads CAITKPDKAGNQPQHF. Here the CDR3 DNA reads TGTGCCATCACCAAGCCGGACAAGGCAGGTAATCAGCCCCAGCATTTT.

Here the CDR3 reads CAIRSGHTEAFF. CDR3 coding DNA: TGTGCCATCAGATCAGGGCATACTGAAGCTTTCTTT. The chain has TRBV10-3 and TRBJ1-1, with a tentative D call TRBD1 (5 bases). CDR1 is ENHRY and CDR2 is SYGVKD in the germline V gene. Trimming shortened V by 6 bases and J by 5 bases, and 10 bases separated the two germline ends. The CDR3 extends over 12 amino acids.

The chain links TRBV7-9 to TRBJ1-2; 7 nucleotides match TRBD1. This CDR3 region has 15 residues. The germline CDR1 and CDR2 sequences are SEHNR and FQNEAQ (reference sequence). The J segment lost 7 bases and the V segment lost 5 bases, leaving 13 bases of the junction unmatched. The CDR3 spells CASSLQQGLSAGYTF. CDR3 coding DNA: TGTGCCAGCAGCCTCCAACAGGGGTTGTCAGCTGGCTACACCTTC.

The chain recombines TRBV12-5 with TRBJ2-2, with D possibly matching TRBD1 (5 bases). This CDR3 region has 16 residues. Germline assignment: CDR1 LGHNT and CDR2 FRNRAP. The V and J ends lost 0 bases and 0 bases respectively, with 8 bases between them. The CDR3 nucleotides read TGTGCTAGTGGTTTGGTCTTGACAGCGAACACCGGGGAGCTGTTTTTT. It is translated as CASGLVLTANTGELFF. The entire variable domain, with the rest obtained from reference TRBV12-5 and TRBJ2-2, is as follows: DARVTQTPRHKVTEMGQEVTMRCQPILGHNTVFWYRQTMMQGLELLAYFRNRAPLDDSGMPKDRFSAEMPDATLATLKIQPSEPRDSAVYFCASGLVLTANTGELFFGEGSRLTVL.

This clone is categorized as medium-sized. This rearrangement joins TRBV6-1 to TRBJ1-4; D ambiguous. The CDR3 runs 12 residues. With 10 bases removed from V and 8 bases from J, the gap between germline ends came to 14 bases. Germline V gives CDR1 MNHNS, CDR2 SASEGT. CDR3 DNA: TGTGCCACAACATCACGGGTCGAAAAACTGTTTTTT. Encoded protein: CATTSRVEKLFF.

The chain is built from TRBV7-3 and TRBJ1-1; 8 nucleotides agree with TRBD1. The junction had 0 bases not matched to a gene; V was cut back by 3 bases and J by 0 bases. This CDR3 spans 14 amino acids. Germline lookup yields CDR1 SGHTA and CDR2 FQGTGA. The CDR3 spells CASSLDRVNTEAFF. The CDR3 DNA reads TGTGCCAGCAGCTTGGACAGGGTGAACACTGAAGCTTTCTTT.

V usage is TRBV6-6 and J usage is TRBJ2-7; 7 nucleotides line up with TRBD1. V was clipped by 2 bases and J by 7 bases; unmatched bases: 8. CDR1 is MNHNY, CDR2 SVGAGI, per germline (reference sequence). The CDR3 runs to 14 residues. This CDR3 is CASSYGQGVGEQYF. Written as DNA, the CDR3 is TGTGCCAGCAGTTACGGGCAGGGGGTTGGTGAGCAGTACTTC.

CDR3 loop: CATRGLVGAVRDEQYF. Here the CDR3 DNA reads TGTGCCACCAGGGGTTTGGTAGGCGCAGTCCGGGACGAGCAGTACTTC. The chain employs TRBV25-1 and TRBJ2-7, with D perhaps matching TRBD1 (6 bases). CDR1 is MGHDK and CDR2 is SYGVNS in the germline V gene. V was cut by 10 bases and J by 5 bases, with 27 bases left in between. This CDR3 has 16 residues.

This clone was seen only a few times. V usage is TRBV19 and J usage is TRBJ2-1, with TRBD1 identical over 9 bases. The CDR3 is 16 amino acids. The V gene end was trimmed by 5 bases and the J gene end by 10 bases; junction bases not matched to a gene: 15. In germline, CDR1 is LNHDA, CDR2 SQIVND (reference sequence). CDR3 region: CASSSDLRTGAGEQFF. In nucleotides, the CDR3 is TGTGCCAGTAGTTCAGACCTCAGGACAGGGGCGGGAGAGCAGTTCTTC.

This rearrangement joins TRBV9 to TRBJ2-7; 10 bases are a match to TRBD1. In germline, CDR1 is SGDLS, CDR2 YYNGEE. This CDR3 has 15 amino acids. Losses at the gene ends were 0 bases for V and 3 bases for J; bases not matched to a gene: 3. CDR3 coding DNA: TGTGCCAGCAGCGTAGGCGGGACAGGGGACTACGAGCAGTACTTC. It is translated as CASSVGGTGDYEQYF. Supplemented by reference TRBV9 and TRBJ2-7, the full variable domain reads DSGVTQTPKHLITATGQRVTLRCSPRSGDLSVYWYQQSLDQGLQFLIQYYNGEERAKGNILERFSAQQFPDLHSELNLSSLELGDSALYFCASSVGGTGDYEQYFGPGTRLTVT.

The genes are TRBV18 and TRBJ2-7, with TRBD1 as a possible D gene (6 bases). The V gene's germline CDR1 is KGHSH and CDR2 LQKENI. The CDR3 length is 14 residues. V was cut by 0 bases and J by 6 bases, with 12 bases left in between. The CDR3 bases are TGTGCCAGCTCACCACCGAACAGGGTGGGCGAGCAGTACTTC. Residues: CASSPPNRVGEQYF.

This clone was recorded only once. This chain uses TRBV9 with TRBJ2-4; maybe TRBD1 (5 bases). This CDR3 is 20 amino acids long. From germline, CDR1 is SGDLS and CDR2 YYNGEE. Trimming cost V 0 bases and J 0 bases, with 22 bases left between them. Here the CDR3 DNA reads TGTGCCAGCAGCGTAGCCCTCCTCCTAGACAGCCTCCTAGCCAAAAACATTCAGTACTTC. It encodes CASSVALLLDSLLAKNIQYF.

This clone was observed once. V gene TRBV4-2 combines with J gene TRBJ2-7, with 7 bases aligning to TRBD1. Per germline, CDR1 LGHNA and CDR2 YNFKEQ. This CDR3 comprises 15 residues. J was trimmed by 0 bases and V by 0 bases; bases with no gene match: 2. This CDR3 reads CASSQEDRTSYEQYF. The CDR3 DNA reads TGTGCCAGCAGCCAAGAGGACAGGACCTCCTACGAGCAGTACTTC.

The V and J genes are TRBV19 and TRBJ2-7; D is ambiguous. Germline CDR1 reads LNHDA; CDR2 reads SQIVND (reference sequence). The CDR3 covers 12 residues. With 3 bases removed from V and 3 bases from J, the gap between germline ends came to 6 bases. CDR3 sequence (DNA): TGTGCCAGTAGTATGGGCAGCTACGAGCAGTACTTC. This codes for CASSMGSYEQYF.

The CDR3 spells CASSQGGYNQPQHF. The CDR3, as DNA: TGCGCCAGCAGCCAAGGAGGGTACAATCAGCCCCAGCATTTT. The chain carries TRBV4-1 and TRBJ1-5; D not resolved. Germline CDR1 reads MGHRA; CDR2 reads YSYEKL. The V and J ends lost 1 base and 3 bases respectively, with 7 bases between them. This CDR3 has 14 residues.

This chain connects TRBV12-5 to TRBJ2-7, with D perhaps TRBD1 (7 bases). Germline V gives CDR1 LGHNT, CDR2 FRNRAP. Trimming left V 6 bases short and J 2 bases short, with 17 bases between. The CDR3 is 15 amino acids. CDR3 DNA: TGTGCTAGTGGGTTACAGGGGAGGATTCCCTACGAGCAGTACTTC. Translating it yields CASGLQGRIPYEQYF.

The chain is built from TRBV7-9 and TRBJ2-6; 7 positions match TRBD1. V was clipped by 5 bases and J by 1 base; unmatched bases: 5. The germline gives CDR1 SEHNR, CDR2 FQNEAQ (reference sequence). This CDR3 has 16 residues. In nucleotides, the CDR3 is TGTGCCAGCAGCCCCTACAGGGGTTCTGGGGCCAACGTCCTGACTTTC. Residues: CASSPYRGSGANVLTF. The whole variable domain, filled in from reference TRBV7-9 and TRBJ2-6, reads DTGVSQNPRHKITKRGQNVTFRCDPISEHNRLYWYRQTLGQGPEFLTYFQNEAQLEKSRLLSDRFSAERPKGSFSTLEIQRTEQGDSAMYLCASSPYRGSGANVLTFGAGSRLTVL.

This clone occurred a few times. The chain uses TRBV19 and TRBJ2-5, with 10 bases that match TRBD2. V lost 5 bases, J lost 2 bases, and 5 bases stayed unmatched. The CDR3 sequence is 15 residues long. Germline CDR1 is LNHDA and CDR2 is SQIVND (reference sequence). The CDR3 reads CASSVLAGLQETQYF. Here the CDR3 DNA reads TGTGCCAGTAGTGTACTAGCGGGATTACAAGAGACCCAGTACTTC.